A single sample gave rise to the 15 T cell receptor beta chains below, sequenced in a study of blood T cell repertoires in COVID-19. Here immunoSEQ multiplex PCR was the method, and the copy in TCRdb shows in-frame clones only, minus some. The table lists approximately 250,000 clones, over 80% of them singletons. The source material was peripheral blood. The receptors were sampled from a woman in her 70s with COVID-19, enrolled during active disease.

The J gene is TRBJ2-1, the V gene TRBV4-3; 9 nucleotides line up with TRBD2. V gave up 1 base and J gave up 6 bases; unmatched junction bases: 7. The CDR3 is made up of 16 amino acids. Looked up from germline, CDR1 is LGHNA and CDR2 is YSLEER. In nucleotides, the CDR3 is TGCGCCAGCAGCCAAGGTCACCTAGCGGGACTCAATGAGCAGTTCTTC. Amino acid sequence: CASSQGHLAGLNEQFF.

CDR3 DNA: TGTGCCAGCAGGATTACGGGGAACACTGAAGCTTTCTTT. This codes for CASRITGNTEAFF. J is TRBJ1-1 and V is TRBV12-3 or TRBV12-4; D call uncertain. The CDR3 has 13 residues. V lost 6 bases and J 1 base, leaving 9 bases between the germline ends.

The V call is TRBV29-1, the J call TRBJ2-7; TRBD2 aligns across 7 bases. Looked up from germline, CDR1 is SQVTM and CDR2 is ANQGSEA. The CDR3 consists of 14 residues. V trimming: 3 bases; J trimming: 2 bases; junction bases outside the gene matches: 7. The DNA for the CDR3 is TGCAGCGTTGATGGGCGGGAGTACACCTACGAGCAGTACTTC. Translating gives CSVDGREYTYEQYF.

The rearrangement joins TRBV3-1 (or the pseudogene TRBV3-2) to TRBJ1-2, with a weak D call TRBD1 (5 bases). Germline assignment: CDR1 LGHDT and CDR2 YNNKEL (reference sequence). Trimming removed 0 bases from V and 7 bases from J, with 18 bases in between. This CDR3 has 16 residues. The CDR3 DNA is TGTGCCAGCAGCCAAGACCTGACAGCTACCCAGTCTGGCTACACCTTC. It codes for CASSQDLTATQSGYTF.

V usage is TRBV7-2 and J usage is TRBJ2-7; 7 bases are shared with TRBD1. The CDR3 is 15 amino acids. CDR1 is SGHTA and CDR2 is FQGNSA in the germline V gene. Germline trimming cut 5 bases from V and 4 bases from J; bases unmatched to any gene: 11. The CDR3 sequence is CASSPSGTETYEQYF. In DNA form, the CDR3 reads TGTGCCAGCAGCCCATCCGGGACAGAGACTTACGAGCAGTACTTC.

The rearrangement joins TRBV9 to TRBJ2-3; no clear D gene. V lost 2 bases and J lost 5, with 6 bases in between. The CDR3 totals 12 residues. Germline V gene sequence: CDR1 SGDLS, CDR2 YYNGEE. The CDR3 spells CASSVDKDTQYF. DNA for the CDR3: TGTGCCAGCAGCGTTGACAAAGATACGCAGTATTTT. Combining the CDR3 with reference TRBV9 and TRBJ2-3 gives the whole variable domain DSGVTQTPKHLITATGQRVTLRCSPRSGDLSVYWYQQSLDQGLQFLIQYYNGEERAKGNILERFSAQQFPDLHSELNLSSLELGDSALYFCASSVDKDTQYFGPGTRLTVL.

This chain uses TRBV24-1 with TRBJ1-5; D gene uncertain. Between the trimmed V and J ends, which lost 5 bases and 7 bases, there was a span of 11 bases. The CDR3 consists of 13 residues. Germline loops: CDR1 KGHDR, CDR2 SFDVKD. The CDR3: CATSGRVGQPQHF. Here the CDR3 DNA reads TGTGCCACCAGTGGCCGGGTCGGGCAGCCCCAGCATTTT.

The genes are TRBV5-1 and TRBJ2-4, with a tentative D call TRBD1 (6 bases). The CDR3 covers 18 residues. V lost 0 bases and J lost 2, with 18 bases in between. Germline loops: CDR1 SGHRS, CDR2 YFSETQ. The DNA of the CDR3 is TGCGCCAGCAGCTTGGCTGGCAGGGGATTTGGATCCAAAAACATTCAGTACTTC. The encoded protein is CASSLAGRGFGSKNIQYF.

V is TRBV18 and J is TRBJ1-4; possible D gene TRBD1, 5 bases. V was shortened by 4 bases and J by 7 bases, with 19 bases between the two germline ends. CDR1 and CDR2 from the germline V gene are KGHSH and LQKENI. The CDR3 extends over 16 amino acids. For the CDR3, the DNA is TGTGCCAGCTCACTCGACAGTGGGATGGTCTCTGAAAAACTGTTTTTT. This encodes CASSLDSGMVSEKLFF.

The CDR3 DNA follows: TGTGCCAGCAGTTTAACGACAGGGGGTACAAAGCGGGGCTACACCTTC. The encoded protein is CASSLTTGGTKRGYTF. This sequence joins TRBV6-2 or TRBV6-3 and TRBJ1-2; the match to TRBD1 covers 9 bases. This CDR3 comprises 16 residues. Germline-derived CDR1 and CDR2 are MNHEY and SVGEGT. J was trimmed by 8 bases and V by 4 bases; bases with no gene match: 14.

J is TRBJ2-7 and V is TRBV6-5; maybe TRBD2 (6 bases). From germline, CDR1 is MNHEY and CDR2 SVGAGI. The CDR3 sequence is 13 residues long. The V and J ends lost 8 bases and 0 bases respectively, with 11 bases between them. CDR3 residues: CASVAGSSYEQYF. CDR3 nucleotides: TGTGCCAGCGTCGCGGGGTCCTCCTACGAGCAGTACTTC.

A remark on this clone: Just one base apart from a much larger clone, this may be a read error. The chain combines TRBV28 with TRBJ2-3; tentative D call: TRBD1 (5 bases). Trimming cost V 5 bases and J 5 bases, with 8 bases left between them. There are 12 residues in the CDR3. Germline-derived CDR1 and CDR2 are MDHEN and SYDVKM. The CDR3 protein is CASSPREDTQYF. CDR3 in DNA: TGTGCCAGCAGTCCCAGGGAAGATACGCAGTATTTT.

This sequence joins TRBV2 and TRBJ2-3; D perhaps matches TRBD2 (6 bases). In germline, CDR1 is SNHLY, CDR2 FYNNEI. This CDR3 region has 15 residues. Trimming removed 5 bases at V and 0 bases at J, with 12 bases between. Here the CDR3 reads CASSPGRESTDTQYF. The CDR3 nucleotides read TGTGCCAGCAGTCCCGGACGGGAGAGCACAGATACGCAGTATTTT.

The V call is TRBV27, the J call TRBJ2-3; D perhaps matches TRBD2 (6 bases). Germline V gene lookup returns CDR1 MNHEY and CDR2 SMNVEV (reference sequence). The CDR3 covers 14 residues. Trimming shortened V by 2 bases and J by 0 bases, and 6 bases separated the two germline ends. CDR3: CASSLAGSTDTQYF. The CDR3, as DNA: TGTGCCAGCAGTTTAGCGGGGAGCACAGATACGCAGTATTTT.

This chain joins TRBV29-1 and TRBJ2-7, with 11 bases that match TRBD2. Germline CDR1 is SQVTM and CDR2 is ANQGSEA. The CDR3 contains 13 residues. J was trimmed by 0 bases and V by 8 bases; bases with no gene match: 3. The CDR3 sequence: CSSGLAASYEQYF. The CDR3 DNA sequence: TGCAGCTCGGGACTAGCGGCCTCCTACGAGCAGTACTTC.